One sample yielded the 23 T cell receptor beta chains listed below, sequenced in a study of vaccination and CD4 T cells after COVID-19 (dated by TCRdb to the early 2020s). The library was produced with PCR. Sequencing took place on an Illumina iSeq 100. TCR sequencing of DNA from cultured CD4+ T cells used the Oncomine TCR Beta short-read assay at the Johns Hopkins FTIC core. TCRdb reworked the public reads: Q25 trimming with fastp, MiXCR clone assembly, productive beta chains retained. Identical CDR3 proteins give one entry, which carries the most common genes and DNA. The sample table records about 13,000 distinct CDR3 sequences; 35% to 50% of these occur just once. The ten largest clonotypes hold about 13% of the sample. Their antigens are not known. Taken with the paper, the label for treatment or condition translates to: roughly ten-day PBMC culture with coronavirus spike peptide pools or control peptides (ViraFEST assay).

Material for sequencing was CD4+ T cells from blood, cultured in vitro. The receptors come from a human donor who had recovered from COVID-19.

This clonotype counts as large. This chain joins TRBV5-4 and TRBJ2-5; D possibly corresponds to TRBD1 (5 bases). Trimming removed 2 bases at V and 2 bases at J, with 10 bases between. CDR1 and CDR2 (germline): SGHNT, YYREEE (reference sequence). The CDR3 covers 14 residues. The CDR3 DNA reads as TGTGCCAGCAGCTTCATAGCAGGGCAAGAGACCCAGTACTTC. This gives the protein CASSFIAGQETQYF. The variable domain in full, completed from reference TRBV5-4 and TRBJ2-5, reads ETGVTQSPTHLIKTRGQQVTLRCSSQSGHNTVSWYQQALGQGPQFIFQYYREEENGRGNFPPRFSGLQFPNYSSELNVNALELDDSALYLCASSFIAGQETQYFGPGTRLLVL.

This chain connects TRBV19 to TRBJ1-4; weak D call: TRBD1 (5 bases). The germline CDR1 and CDR2 sequences are LNHDA and SQIVND (reference sequence). V gave up 7 bases and J gave up 9 bases, with 15 bases separating them. The CDR3 runs to 13 residues. This CDR3 reads CASTGRVSQKLFF. As DNA, the CDR3 is TGTGCCAGTACGGGCAGGGTTAGTCAAAAACTGTTTTTT.

The sample holds a few counts of this clonotype. This chain connects TRBV7-2 to TRBJ2-2; 10 positions match TRBD2. The germline V gene encodes CDR1 SGHTA and CDR2 FQGNSA. The CDR3 is 15 amino acids. V was clipped by 5 bases and J by 6 bases; unmatched bases: 6. The CDR3, as DNA: TGTGCCAGCAGCCTTAGCGGGAGGTGGGCCGGGGAGCTGTTTTTT. This sequence encodes CASSLSGRWAGELFF.

The chain uses TRBV6-4 and TRBJ2-3, with unresolved D. The V and J ends lost 5 bases and 6 bases respectively, with 3 bases between them. This CDR3 region has 10 residues. The germline V gene encodes CDR1 MRHNA and CDR2 SNTAGT. The CDR3 region is CASSPDTQYF. Here the CDR3 DNA reads TGTGCCAGCAGTCCCGATACGCAGTATTTT.

This clonotype was detected a few times. V usage is TRBV19 and J usage is TRBJ1-1; no reliable D call. Germline V gene lookup returns CDR1 LNHDA and CDR2 SQIVND (reference sequence). The CDR3 covers 15 residues. V was pared by 5 bases and J by 0 bases, with 13 bases between. The CDR3 region has the DNA TGTGCCAGTAGTCGGATGGGCGGAGTGAACACTGAAGCTTTCTTT. It encodes CASSRMGGVNTEAFF.

The V and J genes are TRBV6-2 or TRBV6-3 and TRBJ1-2, with D unclear. The germline CDR1 and CDR2 sequences are MNHEY and SVGEGT. CDR3 size: 10 residues. V was trimmed by 7 bases and J by 10 bases, leaving 10 bases between them. CDR3 region: CASKDLNYTF. The CDR3 nucleotides read TGTGCCAGCAAGGACCTAAACTACACCTTC.

J is TRBJ1-1 and V is TRBV11-2, with 8 bases fitting TRBD1. The CDR3 sequence is 14 residues long. Trimming took 4 bases from V and 4 from J; bases not matched to a gene: 5. CDR1 is SGHAT and CDR2 is FQNNGV in the germline V gene. CDR3 DNA sequence: TGTGCCAGCAGCTCGATAGGGACAGGCACTGAAGCTTTCTTT. Encoded protein: CASSSIGTGTEAFF.

This clonotype was seen only a few times. The chain couples TRBV15 to TRBJ2-2; 7 bases align to TRBD1. CDR1 LNHNV and CDR2 YYDKDF come from the germline V gene (reference sequence). V shed 0 bases, J shed 4 bases, and the junction held 8 bases outside the gene matches. The CDR3 has 17 amino acids. CDR3 amino acids: CATSRDVGGRGTGELFF. As DNA, the CDR3 is TGTGCCACCAGCAGAGACGTAGGGGGCCGGGGCACCGGGGAGCTGTTTTTT.

V is TRBV25-1 and J is TRBJ1-6, with TRBD1 as a possible D gene (5 bases). Trimming pared 3 bases from V and 10 bases from J, leaving 13 bases between. Germline V gives CDR1 MGHDK, CDR2 SYGVNS. The CDR3 extends over 14 amino acids. DNA for the CDR3: TGTGCCAGCAGTGATCCCCAGGGAGGGTCACCCCTCCACTTT. Its translation is CASSDPQGGSPLHF.

This rearrangement joins TRBV18 to TRBJ1-1; D perhaps matches TRBD1 (5 bases). CDR3 length: 14 residues. Looked up from germline, CDR1 is KGHSH and CDR2 is LQKENI. V was pared by 3 bases and J by 3 bases, with 11 bases between. The CDR3 DNA is TGTGCCAGCTCACCTCTCGGGGGGGACACTGAAGCTTTCTTT. It encodes CASSPLGGDTEAFF.

This clonotype was seen only a few times. V usage is TRBV6-1 and J usage is TRBJ1-5; D gene ambiguous. The CDR3 contains 13 residues. The germline CDR1 and CDR2 sequences are MNHNS and SASEGT. The germline V and J ends were trimmed by 2 bases and 10 bases, with 12 bases remaining between them. The CDR3 here is CASSESPAGPQHF. CDR3 nucleotides: TGTGCCAGCAGTGAAAGCCCCGCGGGTCCCCAGCATTTT.

This clonotype has just a few counts. This chain's CDR3 is CASSLEDAGVGADTQYF. CDR3 nucleotide sequence: TGTGCCAGCAGCTTAGAAGACGCTGGGGTTGGAGCAGATACGCAGTATTTT. V usage is TRBV11-3 and J usage is TRBJ2-3; D gene unclear. The CDR3 runs 17 residues. Germline CDR1 is SGHNT and CDR2 is YENEEA. V shed 0 bases and J shed 4 bases, with 17 bases lying between them.

The rearrangement uses TRBV12-3 or TRBV12-4 and TRBJ2-7; 8 bases fit TRBD2. With V trimmed by 7 bases and J by 7 bases, 18 bases remained unmatched. The CDR3 is made up of 16 amino acids. CDR3 residues: CASTDPGGEGAREQYF. The DNA of the CDR3 is TGTGCCAGCACCGATCCCGGGGGGGAAGGGGCGCGTGAGCAGTACTTC.

The chain combines TRBV6-2 or TRBV6-3 with TRBJ2-7; D is unclear. The CDR3 contains 14 residues. V was pared by 7 bases and J by 6 bases, with 19 bases between. Per the germline V gene, CDR1 is MNHEY and CDR2 is SVGEGT. The CDR3 loop reads CASTDGLPRLEQYF. DNA for the CDR3: TGTGCCAGCACCGACGGCTTGCCCAGGCTCGAGCAGTACTTC.

V and J are TRBV12-3 or TRBV12-4 and TRBJ2-7, with D possibly being TRBD1 (5 bases). The CDR3 is 11 amino acids. Trimming cost V 3 bases and J 11 bases, with 11 bases left between them. The CDR3 loop reads CASSFTGPKYF. The DNA of the CDR3 is TGTGCCAGCAGTTTTACAGGCCCGAAGTACTTC.

There are a few counts of this clonotype. The chain recombines TRBV7-8 with TRBJ2-3; D perhaps matches TRBD1 (6 bases). The CDR3 runs 12 residues. The V and J ends lost 8 bases and 5 bases respectively, with 11 bases between them. Germline V CDR1 and CDR2: SGHVS, FQNEAQ. Written as DNA, the CDR3 is TGTGCCAGCGTACAGGGAAGAGATACGCAGTATTTT. Protein: CASVQGRDTQYF. The variable domain in full, completed from reference TRBV7-8 and TRBJ2-3, reads GAGVSQSPRYKVAKRGQDVALRCDPISGHVSLFWYQQALGQGPEFLTYFQNEAQLDKSGLPSDRFFAERPEGSVSTLKIQRTQQEDSAVYLCASVQGRDTQYFGPGTRLTVL.

This clonotype was counted between two and nine times. The chain employs TRBV9 and TRBJ2-1, with D uncertain. The CDR3 is 12 amino acids. V lost 3 bases, J lost 5 bases, and 6 bases lay in between. Germline V CDR1 and CDR2: SGDLS, YYNGEE. The CDR3 DNA follows: TGTGCCAGCAGCGGGTATAACAATGAGCAGTTCTTC. Amino acids: CASSGYNNEQFF.

This chain connects TRBV11-2 to TRBJ2-3; D remains ambiguous. The ends were cut back, 2 bases at V and 2 bases at J, with 8 bases in the middle. CDR1 is SGHAT, CDR2 FQNNGV, per germline. The CDR3 is made up of 14 amino acids. The CDR3 DNA sequence: TGTGCCAGCAGCTTAAGGGTTACCACAGATACGCAGTATTTT. This sequence encodes CASSLRVTTDTQYF.

V usage is TRBV7-2 and J usage is TRBJ2-7, with 7 bases identical to TRBD1. The CDR3 spans 15 residues. V trimming: 0 bases; J trimming: 3 bases; junction bases outside the gene matches: 5. CDR1 and CDR2 from the germline V gene are SGHTA and FQGNSA. The CDR3 DNA is TGTGCCAGCAGCTTAGCCACAGGGGAAATCTACGAGCAGTACTTC. It is translated as CASSLATGEIYEQYF.

This clonotype occurred a few times. V gene TRBV7-6 combines with J gene TRBJ1-1, with D possibly TRBD1 on 5 matching bases. The CDR3 is made up of 15 amino acids. CDR1 SGHVS and CDR2 FNYEAQ come from the germline V gene. With 7 bases removed from V and 0 bases from J, the gap between germline ends came to 15 bases. CDR3 nucleotides: TGTGCCAGCACCCCCGGGGGGGGAATGAACACTGAAGCTTTCTTT. Its protein product is CASTPGGGMNTEAFF.

The rearrangement joins TRBV28 to TRBJ1-5; no clear D. CDR1 and CDR2 (germline): MDHEN, SYDVKM. V shed 5 bases and J shed 4 bases, with 18 bases lying between them. The CDR3 is made up of 16 amino acids. The CDR3 is CASSLRSRRANQPQHF. As DNA, the CDR3 is TGTGCCAGCAGTCTCCGCTCGCGTAGGGCGAATCAGCCCCAGCATTTT.

The chain couples TRBV19 to TRBJ2-7; 8 bases align to TRBD2. CDR1 LNHDA and CDR2 SQIVND come from the germline V gene (reference sequence). The V and J ends lost 3 bases and 3 bases, in that order; junction bases with no gene match: 4. The CDR3 runs to 14 residues. Here the CDR3 DNA reads TGTGCCAGTAGTATCCGAGCGGGGGACTACGAGCAGTACTTC. Amino acids: CASSIRAGDYEQYF.

The J gene is TRBJ1-4, the V gene TRBV6-1; 11 positions match TRBD1. V shed 5 bases and J 11 bases; nucleotides not matched to a gene: 4. The CDR3 totals 13 residues. From germline, CDR1 is MNHNS and CDR2 SASEGT. CDR3 region: CASSHRDRGKLFF. In nucleotides, the CDR3 is TGTGCCAGCAGTCACCGGGACAGGGGGAAACTGTTTTTT.